This section outlines one TCR beta chain sequence together with its context. Exclusion criteria comprised uncontrolled infection, other autoimmune disease, pregnancy or lactation. The CDR3 regions of TCR beta were amplified from RNA transcripts. A first-round RT-PCR of the TCR CDR3 used the HTBI primer set. TCRdb processed the multiplex PCR reads anew with MiXCR; each CDR3 protein has one entry. This sample yields about 640,000 distinct CDR3 sequences, of which 20% are seen a single time; 34% belongs to the top ten. This sample was taken from a study of T cells in Graves' hyperthyroidism and ophthalmopathy. There are 13 residues in the CDR3. Per germline, CDR1 GTSNPN and CDR2 SVGIG (reference sequence). The V segment lost 4 bases and the J segment 4 bases; nucleotides outside the gene matches: 2.

The sequenced sample consisted of blood. The receptor comes from a man aged 25 to 40 with Graves' ophthalmopathy. The genes are TRBV30 and TRBJ2-1; 9 nucleotides align to TRBD2. The CDR3 loop reads CAWTSGIYNEQFF. In nucleotides, the CDR3 is TGTGCCTGGACTAGCGGGATATACAATGAGCAGTTCTTC.